One sample yielded the 16 T cell receptor beta chains listed below, sequenced in a study of chemoradiotherapy in HPV16-positive cancers. TCRdb's copy holds only in-frame clones and misses some; the assay was immunoSEQ multiplex PCR. The table lists tens of thousands of clones, around 84% of them singletons. Sample: blood, taken from a patient who underwent chemoradiotherapy. Receptors originate from a human donor with HPV-associated anogenital cancer.

The chain links TRBV5-1 to TRBJ1-6, with D maybe TRBD1 (5 bases). This CDR3 spans 16 amino acids. Trimming took off 4 bases at V and 6 bases at J, with 17 bases between the two ends. Germline V lookup: CDR1 SGHRS, CDR2 YFSETQ. For the CDR3, the DNA is TGCGCCAGCAGCCCCGGGACTTCCGATCGTAATTCACCCCTCCACTTT. This gives the protein CASSPGTSDRNSPLHF.

The gene calls are TRBV28 and TRBJ1-5, with D possibly being TRBD1 (6 bases). Trimming cost V 8 bases and J 7 bases, with 24 bases left between them. The CDR3 consists of 16 residues. Germline values: CDR1 MDHEN, CDR2 SYDVKM. The CDR3 spells CASGGLGSGATQPQHF. The CDR3 DNA sequence: TGTGCCAGCGGGGGCCTGGGGTCGGGGGCAACCCAGCCCCAGCATTTT.

The chain uses TRBV18 and TRBJ2-2, with a tentative D call TRBD2 (5 bases). The CDR3 totals 14 residues. Germline CDR1 and CDR2: KGHSH and LQKENI. Trimming removed 6 bases at V and 5 bases at J, with 13 bases between. The chain's CDR3 is CASSQETGTGELFF. In nucleotides, the CDR3 is TGTGCCAGCTCCCAAGAGACGGGGACCGGGGAGCTGTTTTTT.

The genes are TRBV10-2 and TRBJ2-5; the match to TRBD2 covers 8 bases. This CDR3 comprises 15 residues. J lost 5 bases, V lost 2 bases, and 7 bases had no gene match. Looked up from germline, CDR1 is WSHSY and CDR2 is SAAADI. The CDR3 DNA sequence: TGCGCCAGCAGTGAGCCGGCGGGGGGACGGGAGACCCAGTACTTC. Its translation is CASSEPAGGRETQYF.

This clone was counted once. The chain recombines TRBV11-2 with TRBJ2-7, with 7 bases lining up with TRBD2. The CDR3 contains 15 residues. CDR1 and CDR2 (germline): SGHAT, FQNNGV. After removal of 7 bases from V and 3 bases from J, the junction contained 12 bases not matched to a gene. The CDR3 is CASNNRRGYSYEQYF. In DNA, the CDR3 is TGTGCCAGCAACAACCGGCGGGGGTACAGCTACGAGCAGTACTTC.

This chain links TRBV11-2 with TRBJ2-1; 8 bases are shared with TRBD2. Unmatched junction bases numbered 8, after V lost 1 base and J lost 6 bases. Germline values: CDR1 SGHAT, CDR2 FQNNGV. This CDR3 comprises 16 residues. The CDR3 coding sequence is TGTGCCAGCAGCTTAGGAGTAATGGCGGGGGGCAATGAGCAGTTCTTC. Encoded protein: CASSLGVMAGGNEQFF.

The chain joins TRBV2 to TRBJ2-7; 8 bases are a match to TRBD2. The CDR3 is 21 residues long. CDR1 and CDR2 from the germline V gene are SNHLY and FYNNEI. V trimming: 4 bases; J trimming: 4 bases; junction bases outside the gene matches: 27. CDR3 protein: CASSGAPASSGGKNGRYEQYF. CDR3 nucleotide sequence: TGTGCCAGCAGTGGGGCTCCCGCTTCGAGCGGGGGAAAAAACGGGAGATACGAGCAGTACTTC.

CDR3 in DNA: TGTGCCAGCGGTGGCAGGGGAACAGATACGCAGTATTTT. Protein: CASGGRGTDTQYF. The chain is built from TRBV2 and TRBJ2-3, with D maybe TRBD1 (6 bases). Germline assignment: CDR1 SNHLY and CDR2 FYNNEI. The CDR3 length is 13 residues. Trimming took 8 bases from V and 3 from J, leaving 12 bases between them.

This sequence joins TRBV19 and TRBJ2-3; no firm D call. Between the trimmed V and J ends, which lost 3 bases and 3 bases, there was a span of 7 bases. The CDR3 loop spans 13 amino acids. The germline V gene has CDR1 LNHDA and CDR2 SQIVND (reference sequence). CDR3 in amino acids: CASSMTRTDTQYF. In nucleotides, the CDR3 is TGTGCCAGTAGTATGACCCGGACAGATACGCAGTATTTT.

The chain is built from TRBV5-1 and TRBJ2-2, with D uncertain. The CDR3 contains 15 residues. V lost 0 bases and J 6 bases, leaving 12 bases between the germline ends. Germline CDR1 is SGHRS and CDR2 is YFSETQ. The CDR3 here is CASSLEPGRAGELFF. DNA of the CDR3: TGCGCCAGCAGCTTGGAGCCAGGTCGGGCCGGGGAGCTGTTTTTT.

This chain uses TRBV27 with TRBJ1-2; D might be TRBD1 (5 bases). The CDR3 consists of 14 residues. V lost 3 bases to trimming and J lost 8 bases, with 16 bases between them. Germline values: CDR1 MNHEY, CDR2 SMNVEV (reference sequence). As DNA, the CDR3 is TGTGCCAGCAGTTTTTTTGGGGGTGCGGCCGGCTACACCTTC. It translates to CASSFFGGAAGYTF.

CDR3 sequence (DNA): TGTGCCAGAGGGGGGGGAAGTCTGAACACTGAAGCTTTCTTT. It translates to CARGGGSLNTEAFF. V gene TRBV2 combines with J gene TRBJ1-1, with a possible D match to TRBD1 (6 bases). V was clipped by 9 bases and J by 0 bases, with 14 bases between them. This CDR3 contains 14 residues. Germline assignment: CDR1 SNHLY and CDR2 FYNNEI.

The chain couples TRBV7-2 to TRBJ1-2; D not certain. The CDR3 totals 13 residues. Trimming removed 5 bases from V and 8 bases from J, with 15 bases in between. Germline CDR1 SGHTA, CDR2 FQGNSA. The CDR3 sequence is CASSPAASRGYTF. The CDR3, as DNA: TGTGCCAGCAGCCCCGCGGCCAGCCGGGGCTACACCTTC. The full variable domain, rest sourced from reference TRBV7-2 and TRBJ1-2, is GAGVSQSPSNKVTEKGKDVELRCDPISGHTALYWYRQSLGQGLEFLIYFQGNSAPDKSGLPSDRFSAERTGGSVSTLTIQRTQQEDSAVYLCASSPAASRGYTFGSGTRLTVV.

The rearrangement joins TRBV5-5 to TRBJ2-7; TRBD2 matches 13 bases. V trimming: 5 bases; J trimming: 5 bases; junction bases outside the gene matches: 4. The CDR3 totals 14 residues. The germline CDR1 and CDR2 sequences are SGHKS and YYEKEE (reference sequence). In DNA form, the CDR3 reads TGTGCCAGCAGACTAGCGGGGGGGCCTCACGAGCAGTACTTC. It is translated as CASRLAGGPHEQYF.

The chain carries TRBV30 and TRBJ1-2; tentative D call: TRBD1 (6 bases). The CDR3 consists of 14 residues. CDR1 and CDR2 from the germline V gene are GTSNPN and SVGIG (reference sequence). Trimming pared 3 bases from V and 4 bases from J, leaving 15 bases between. The CDR3 coding sequence is TGTGCCTGGAGCTCTGGACAGAACTTCTATGGCTACACCTTC. Amino acid sequence: CAWSSGQNFYGYTF.

The CDR3 region is CASSLTGFYSGNTIYF. In DNA form, the CDR3 reads TGTGCCAGCAGCTTGACCGGTTTTTACTCTGGAAACACCATATATTTT. The rearrangement uses TRBV5-8 and TRBJ1-3; unclear D gene. CDR1 SGHTS and CDR2 YDEGEE come from the germline V gene. V was cut by 1 base and J by 0 bases, with 11 bases left in between. The CDR3 spans 16 residues.